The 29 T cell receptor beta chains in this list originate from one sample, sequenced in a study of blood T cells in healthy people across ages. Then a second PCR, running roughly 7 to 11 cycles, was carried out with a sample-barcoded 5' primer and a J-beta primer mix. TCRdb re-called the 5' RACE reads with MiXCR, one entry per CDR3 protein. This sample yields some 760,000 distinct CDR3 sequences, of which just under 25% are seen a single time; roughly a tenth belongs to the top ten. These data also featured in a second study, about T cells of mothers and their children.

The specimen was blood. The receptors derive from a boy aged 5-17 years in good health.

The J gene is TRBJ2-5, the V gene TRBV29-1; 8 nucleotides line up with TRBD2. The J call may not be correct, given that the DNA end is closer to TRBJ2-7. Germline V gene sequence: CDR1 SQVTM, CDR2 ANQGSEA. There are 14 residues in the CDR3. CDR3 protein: CSVEGAGGPYEQYF. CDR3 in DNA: TGCAGCGTTGAAGGGGCGGGAGGACCTTACGAGCAGTACTTC.

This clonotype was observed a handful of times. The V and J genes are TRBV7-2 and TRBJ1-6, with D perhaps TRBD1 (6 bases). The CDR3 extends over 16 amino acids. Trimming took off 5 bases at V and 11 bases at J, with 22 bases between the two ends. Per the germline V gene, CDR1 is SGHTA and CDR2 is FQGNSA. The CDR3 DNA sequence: TGTGCCAGCAGCCCCCAGACGGGGGCCCCGAGAGCACCCCTCCACTTT. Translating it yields CASSPQTGAPRAPLHF.

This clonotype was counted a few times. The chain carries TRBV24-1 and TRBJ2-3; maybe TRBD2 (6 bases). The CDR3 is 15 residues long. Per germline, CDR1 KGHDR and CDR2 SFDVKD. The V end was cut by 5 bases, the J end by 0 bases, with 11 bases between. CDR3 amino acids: CATSALGLSTDTQYF. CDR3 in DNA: TGTGCCACCAGTGCCCTGGGACTTAGCACAGATACGCAGTATTTT.

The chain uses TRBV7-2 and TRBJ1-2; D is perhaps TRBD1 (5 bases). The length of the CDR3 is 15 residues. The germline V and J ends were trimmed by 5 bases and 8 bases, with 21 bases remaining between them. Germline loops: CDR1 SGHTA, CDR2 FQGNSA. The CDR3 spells CASSAGPGLSRGYTF. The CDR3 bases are TGTGCCAGCAGCGCGGGGCCGGGGCTAAGTCGAGGCTACACCTTC.

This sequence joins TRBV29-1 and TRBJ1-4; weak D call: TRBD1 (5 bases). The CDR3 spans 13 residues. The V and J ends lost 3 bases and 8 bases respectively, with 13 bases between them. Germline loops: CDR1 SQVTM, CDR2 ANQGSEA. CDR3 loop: CSVEGGYGEKLFF. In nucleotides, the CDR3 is TGCAGCGTTGAGGGGGGGTACGGAGAAAAACTGTTTTTT.

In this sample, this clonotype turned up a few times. CDR3 amino acids: CASSVEGFGSQYF. The CDR3, as DNA: TGTGCCAGCAGCGTAGAAGGTTTTGGGTCCCAGTACTTC. V and J are TRBV9 and TRBJ2-5; D is uncertain. The germline V and J ends were trimmed by 0 bases and 9 bases, with 12 bases remaining between them. The CDR3 has 13 residues. Germline CDR1 reads SGDLS; CDR2 reads YYNGEE.

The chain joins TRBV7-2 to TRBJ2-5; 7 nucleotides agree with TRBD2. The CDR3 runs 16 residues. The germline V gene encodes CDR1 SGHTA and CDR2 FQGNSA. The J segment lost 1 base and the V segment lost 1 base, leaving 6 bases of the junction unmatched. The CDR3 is CASSLEGAGPQETQYF. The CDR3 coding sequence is TGTGCCAGCAGCTTAGAGGGAGCGGGGCCCCAAGAGACCCAGTACTTC.

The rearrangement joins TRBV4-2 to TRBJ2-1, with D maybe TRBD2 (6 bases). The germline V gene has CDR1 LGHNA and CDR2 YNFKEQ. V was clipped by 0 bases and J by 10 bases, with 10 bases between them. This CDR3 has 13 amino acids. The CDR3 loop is CASSQETSLEQFF. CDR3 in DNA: TGTGCCAGCAGCCAAGAAACTAGCCTGGAGCAGTTCTTC.

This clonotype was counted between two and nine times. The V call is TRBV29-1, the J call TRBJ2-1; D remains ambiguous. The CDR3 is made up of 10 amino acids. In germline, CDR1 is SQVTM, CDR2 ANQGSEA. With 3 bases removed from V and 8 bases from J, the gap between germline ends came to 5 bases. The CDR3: CSVDMDEQFF. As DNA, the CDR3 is TGCAGCGTTGATATGGATGAGCAGTTCTTC.

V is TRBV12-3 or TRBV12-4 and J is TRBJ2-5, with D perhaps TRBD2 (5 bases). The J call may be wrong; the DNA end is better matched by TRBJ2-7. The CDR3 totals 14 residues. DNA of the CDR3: TGTGCCAGCAGCCGCAGTGGGAGTCGATACGAGCAGTACTTC. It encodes CASSRSGSRYEQYF.

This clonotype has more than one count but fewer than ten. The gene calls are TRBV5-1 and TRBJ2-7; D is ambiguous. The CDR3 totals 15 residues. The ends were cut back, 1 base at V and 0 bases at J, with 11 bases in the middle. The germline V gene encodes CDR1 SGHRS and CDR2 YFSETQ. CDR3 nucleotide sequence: TGCGCCAGCAGCTTGACCAACCGGGCCTCCTACGAGCAGTACTTC. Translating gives CASSLTNRASYEQYF.

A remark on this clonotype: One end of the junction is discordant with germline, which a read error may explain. The CDR3 sequence is CASSQSAQSNEQLF. The CDR3 DNA follows: TGTGCCAGCAGCCAAAGTGCACAGAGTAATGAGCAGCTCTTC. The chain employs TRBV3-1 and TRBJ2-5; D is uncertain. The CDR3 runs to 14 residues. CDR1 and CDR2 (germline): LGHDT, YNNKEL (reference sequence).

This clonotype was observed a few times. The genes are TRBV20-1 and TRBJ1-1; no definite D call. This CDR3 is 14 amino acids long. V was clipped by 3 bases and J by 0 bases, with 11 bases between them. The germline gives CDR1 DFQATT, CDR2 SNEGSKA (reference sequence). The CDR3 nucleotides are TGCAGTGCTAGGGTCCAGCCGATGAACACTGAAGCTTTCTTT. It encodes CSARVQPMNTEAFF.

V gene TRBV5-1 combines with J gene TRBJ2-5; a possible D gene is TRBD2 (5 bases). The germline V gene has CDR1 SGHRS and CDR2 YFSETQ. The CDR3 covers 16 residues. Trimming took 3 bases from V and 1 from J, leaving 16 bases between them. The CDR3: CASSSLGSRSQETQYF. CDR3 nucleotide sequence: TGCGCCAGCAGCTCCCTTGGGAGTAGGAGCCAAGAGACCCAGTACTTC.

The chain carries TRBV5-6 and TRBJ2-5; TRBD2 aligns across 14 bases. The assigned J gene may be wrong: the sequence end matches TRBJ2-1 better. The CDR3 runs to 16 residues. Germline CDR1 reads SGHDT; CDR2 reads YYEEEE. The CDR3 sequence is CASSLVTSGGGNEQFF. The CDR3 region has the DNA TGTGCCAGCAGCCTGGTGACTAGCGGGGGGGGCAATGAGCAGTTCTTC.

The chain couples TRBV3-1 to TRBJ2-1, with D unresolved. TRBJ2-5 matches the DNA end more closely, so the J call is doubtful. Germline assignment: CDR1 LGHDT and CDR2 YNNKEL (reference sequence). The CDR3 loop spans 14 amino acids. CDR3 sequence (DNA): TGTGCCAGCAGCCAAGGGTTCAGCTCAGAGACCCAGTACTTC. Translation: CASSQGFSSETQYF.

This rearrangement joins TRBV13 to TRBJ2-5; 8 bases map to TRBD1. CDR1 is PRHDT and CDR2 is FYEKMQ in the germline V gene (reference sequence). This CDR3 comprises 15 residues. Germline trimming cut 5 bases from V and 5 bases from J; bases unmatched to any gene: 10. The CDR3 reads CASSPWTGRRETQYF. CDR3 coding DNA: TGTGCCAGCAGCCCATGGACAGGGCGACGGGAGACCCAGTACTTC.

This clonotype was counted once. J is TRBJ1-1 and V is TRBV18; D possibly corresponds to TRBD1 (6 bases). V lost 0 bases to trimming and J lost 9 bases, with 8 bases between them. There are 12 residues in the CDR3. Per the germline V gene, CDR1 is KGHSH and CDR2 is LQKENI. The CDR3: CASSPPQGKAFF. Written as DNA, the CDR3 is TGTGCCAGCTCACCACCGCAGGGGAAAGCTTTCTTT.

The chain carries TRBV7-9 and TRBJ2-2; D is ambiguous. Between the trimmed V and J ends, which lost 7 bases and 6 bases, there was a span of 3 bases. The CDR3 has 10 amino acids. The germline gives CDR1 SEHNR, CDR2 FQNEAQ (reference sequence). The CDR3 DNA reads TGTGCCAGCACTCCCGGGGAGCTGTTTTTT. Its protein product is CASTPGELFF.

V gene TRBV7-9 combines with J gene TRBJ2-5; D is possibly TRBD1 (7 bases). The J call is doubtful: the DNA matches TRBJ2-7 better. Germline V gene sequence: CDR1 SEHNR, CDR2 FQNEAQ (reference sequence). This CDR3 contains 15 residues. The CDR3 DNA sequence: TGTGCCAGCAGCGCCTCAGGGGGGTACAACCACGAGCAGTACTTC. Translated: CASSASGGYNHEQYF.

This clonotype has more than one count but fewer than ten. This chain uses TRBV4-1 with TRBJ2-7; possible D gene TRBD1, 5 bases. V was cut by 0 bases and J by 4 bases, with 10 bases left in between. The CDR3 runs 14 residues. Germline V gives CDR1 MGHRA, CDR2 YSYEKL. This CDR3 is CASSQEGDSYEQYF. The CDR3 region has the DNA TGCGCCAGCAGCCAAGAAGGAGACAGTTACGAGCAGTACTTC.

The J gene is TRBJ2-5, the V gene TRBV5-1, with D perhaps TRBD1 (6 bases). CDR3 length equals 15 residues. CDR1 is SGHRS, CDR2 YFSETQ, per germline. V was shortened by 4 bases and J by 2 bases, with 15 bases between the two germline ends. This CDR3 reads CASSPGTLDQETQYF. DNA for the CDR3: TGCGCCAGCAGCCCCGGGACACTAGATCAAGAGACCCAGTACTTC.

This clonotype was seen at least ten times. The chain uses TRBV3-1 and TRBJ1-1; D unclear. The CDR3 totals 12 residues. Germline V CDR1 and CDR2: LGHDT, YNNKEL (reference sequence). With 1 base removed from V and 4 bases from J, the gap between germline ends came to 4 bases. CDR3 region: CASSQVGTEAFF. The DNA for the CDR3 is TGTGCCAGCAGCCAAGTAGGCACTGAAGCTTTCTTT.

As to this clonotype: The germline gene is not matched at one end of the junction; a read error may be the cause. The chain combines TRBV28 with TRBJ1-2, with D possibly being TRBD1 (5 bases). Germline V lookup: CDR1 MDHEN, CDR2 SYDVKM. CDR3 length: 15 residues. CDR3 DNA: TGTGCCAGCAATACCGGGACCGATGATAACTATGACTACACCTTC. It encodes CASNTGTDDNYDYTF.

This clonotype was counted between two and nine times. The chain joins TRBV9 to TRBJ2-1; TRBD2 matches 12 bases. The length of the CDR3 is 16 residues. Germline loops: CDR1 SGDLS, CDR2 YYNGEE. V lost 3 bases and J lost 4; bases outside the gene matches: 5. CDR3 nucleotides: TGTGCCAGCAGCGGAGGGACTAGCGGGTCGTACAATGAGCAGTTCTTC. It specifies CASSGGTSGSYNEQFF. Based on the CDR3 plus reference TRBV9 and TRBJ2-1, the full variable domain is DSGVTQTPKHLITATGQRVTLRCSPRSGDLSVYWYQQSLDQGLQFLIQYYNGEERAKGNILERFSAQQFPDLHSELNLSSLELGDSALYFCASSGGTSGSYNEQFFGPGTRLTVL.

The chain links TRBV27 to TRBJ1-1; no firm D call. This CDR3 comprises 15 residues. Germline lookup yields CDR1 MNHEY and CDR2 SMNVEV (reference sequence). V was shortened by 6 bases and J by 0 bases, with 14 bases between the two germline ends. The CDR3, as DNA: TGTGCCAGCAGGCAAGCCCCCGACTTGAACACTGAAGCTTTCTTT. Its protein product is CASRQAPDLNTEAFF.

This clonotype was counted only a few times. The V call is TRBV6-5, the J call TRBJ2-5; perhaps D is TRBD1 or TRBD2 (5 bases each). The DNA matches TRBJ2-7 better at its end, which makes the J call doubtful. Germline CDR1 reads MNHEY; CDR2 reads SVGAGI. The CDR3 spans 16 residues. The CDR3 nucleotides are TGTGCCAGCAGTTACTCGAGTAGAGGGGCCCGCTACGAGCAGTACTTC. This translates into CASSYSSRGARYEQYF.

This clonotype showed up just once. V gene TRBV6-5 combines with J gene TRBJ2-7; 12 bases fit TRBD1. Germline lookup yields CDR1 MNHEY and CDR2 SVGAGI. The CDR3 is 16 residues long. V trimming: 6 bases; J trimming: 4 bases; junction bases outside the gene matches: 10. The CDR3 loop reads CASSRAGTGGGYEQYF. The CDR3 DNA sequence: TGTGCCAGCAGCCGCGCTGGGACAGGGGGCGGGTACGAGCAGTACTTC.

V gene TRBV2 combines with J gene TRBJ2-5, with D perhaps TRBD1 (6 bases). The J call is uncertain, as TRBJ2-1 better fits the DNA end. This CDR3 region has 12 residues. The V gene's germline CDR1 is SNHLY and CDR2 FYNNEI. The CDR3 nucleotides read TGTGCCAGCAGTCTCAAGGGGGTTGAGCAGTTCTTC. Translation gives CASSLKGVEQFF.